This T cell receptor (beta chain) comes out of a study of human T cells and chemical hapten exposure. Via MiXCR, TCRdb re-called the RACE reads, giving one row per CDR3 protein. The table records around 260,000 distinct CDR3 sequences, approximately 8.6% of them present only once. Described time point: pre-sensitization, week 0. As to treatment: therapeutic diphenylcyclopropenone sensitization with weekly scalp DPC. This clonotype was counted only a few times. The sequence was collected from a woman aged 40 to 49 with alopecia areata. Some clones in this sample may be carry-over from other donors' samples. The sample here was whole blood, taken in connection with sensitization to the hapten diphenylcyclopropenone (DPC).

CDR3 residues: CASSFATGGEETQYF. Written as DNA, the CDR3 is TGTGCCAGCAGCTTTGCCACAGGGGGCGAGGAGACCCAGTACTTC. V is TRBV11-1 and J is TRBJ2-5, with 9 bases identical to TRBD1. V was pared by 3 bases and J by 5 bases, with 7 bases of the junction left unmatched. Per the germline V gene, CDR1 is SGHAT and CDR2 is FQDESV (reference sequence). The CDR3 consists of 15 residues.